These 23 T cell receptor beta chains were sequenced from one sample in a study of T-cell reconstitution after alpha-beta-depleted transplantation in children. Regarding the study as a whole: It was reported that alpha-beta T cells came from several hundred expanded graft clones (about two months after transplant).

Their antigens are not known. This sample's TCRbeta library carried unique molecular identifier barcodes. TCRdb reprocessed the PCR reads with MiXCR, giving one entry per CDR3 protein. Counted here are approximately 30,000 distinct CDR3 sequences, about 7% occurring once; the ten biggest clones make up around 27%. Sequenced material: peripheral blood, taken 60 days after TCRalphabeta/CD19-depleted stem cell transplant. The receptors were gathered from a child younger than two who had a stem cell transplant for acute myeloid leukemia, so the T cells may come from the graft donor.

This clonotype was recorded at least ten times. J is TRBJ1-5 and V is TRBV5-8; D uncertain. The CDR3 has 14 amino acids. Looked up from germline, CDR1 is SGHTS and CDR2 is YDEGEE. With 0 bases removed from V and 5 bases from J, the gap between germline ends came to 9 bases. CDR3 in amino acids: CASSLGQLYQPQHF. The CDR3 nucleotides are TGTGCCAGCAGCTTGGGGCAGCTTTATCAGCCCCAGCATTTT.

This clonotype has a count of ten or more. The chain recombines TRBV3-1 with TRBJ2-7, with D possibly matching TRBD2 (5 bases). From germline, CDR1 is LGHDT and CDR2 YNNKEL (reference sequence). Between the trimmed V and J ends, which lost 1 base and 4 bases, there was a span of 5 bases. CDR3 length: 12 amino acids. Written as DNA, the CDR3 is TGTGCCAGCAGCCAAGGGACTTACGAGCAGTACTTC. Protein product: CASSQGTYEQYF.

This clonotype was recorded many times. V and J are TRBV9 and TRBJ2-5; possible D gene TRBD1, 6 bases. The CDR3 extends over 15 amino acids. V gave up 5 bases and J gave up 7 bases, with 21 bases separating them. Looked up from germline, CDR1 is SGDLS and CDR2 is YYNGEE. The CDR3 is CASSPFRGDGATQYF. CDR3 in DNA: TGTGCCAGCAGTCCTTTCAGGGGTGATGGGGCGACCCAGTACTTC. The variable domain in full, completed from reference TRBV9 and TRBJ2-5, reads DSGVTQTPKHLITATGQRVTLRCSPRSGDLSVYWYQQSLDQGLQFLIQYYNGEERAKGNILERFSAQQFPDLHSELNLSSLELGDSALYFCASSPFRGDGATQYFGPGTRLLVL.

This clonotype has a count of ten or more. The chain couples TRBV10-3 to TRBJ2-3; D possibly corresponds to TRBD2 (5 bases). CDR1 is ENHRY, CDR2 SYGVKD, per germline. The CDR3 spans 14 residues. V dropped 7 bases and J dropped 2 bases, with 13 bases sitting between them. In DNA form, the CDR3 reads TGTGCCATCAATGGAGACTACCACACAGATACGCAGTATTTT. Amino acids: CAINGDYHTDTQYF.

This clonotype was counted at least ten times. V usage is TRBV28 and J usage is TRBJ2-2, with 11 bases matching TRBD1. Trimming removed 5 bases from V and 3 bases from J; junction bases left unmatched: 5. Germline assignment: CDR1 MDHEN and CDR2 SYDVKM. CDR3 length equals 16 residues. The CDR3 sequence is CASSPRTGGHTGELFF. The CDR3, as DNA: TGTGCCAGCAGTCCCCGGACAGGGGGCCACACCGGGGAGCTGTTTTTT.

In its sample, this clonotype is medium-sized. The chain is built from TRBV28 and TRBJ1-1; D perhaps matches TRBD1 (6 bases). CDR1 and CDR2 (germline): MDHEN, SYDVKM. There are 17 residues in the CDR3. The ends were cut back, 4 bases at V and 2 bases at J, with 20 bases in the middle. CDR3 protein: CASSSRGARGENTEAFF. DNA of the CDR3: TGTGCCAGCAGTTCCCGGGGGGCCCGGGGTGAAAACACTGAAGCTTTCTTT.

The chain combines TRBV2 with TRBJ2-2; D not resolved. CDR3 length: 12 residues. CDR1 is SNHLY, CDR2 FYNNEI, per germline. V lost 4 bases and J lost 6, with 6 bases in between. The CDR3 region has the DNA TGTGCCAGCAGTGTGGATTCCGGGGAGCTGTTTTTT. This translates into CASSVDSGELFF. The whole variable domain, remainder taken from reference TRBV2 and TRBJ2-2, is EPEVTQTPSHQVTQMGQEVILRCVPISNHLYFYWYRQILGQKVEFLVSFYNNEISEKSEIFDDQFSVERPDGSNFTLKIRSTKLEDSAMYFCASSVDSGELFFGEGSRLTVL.

This clonotype was counted between two and nine times. The chain combines TRBV7-2 with TRBJ2-3, with 8 bases identical to TRBD2. The length of the CDR3 is 14 residues. Germline V gene lookup returns CDR1 SGHTA and CDR2 FQGNSA. J lost 2 bases, V lost 5 bases, and 3 bases had no gene match. CDR3 bases: TGTGCCAGCAGCCGGGGGGGGCCCACAGATACGCAGTATTTT. It translates to CASSRGGPTDTQYF.

The chain has TRBV4-3 and TRBJ1-1, with a weak D call TRBD1 (5 bases). Germline lookup yields CDR1 LGHNA and CDR2 YSLEER. V was shortened by 3 bases and J by 0 bases, with 11 bases between the two germline ends. The CDR3 runs 15 residues. This chain's CDR3 is CASSQATALNTEAFF. CDR3 in DNA: TGCGCCAGCAGCCAGGCGACAGCACTGAACACTGAAGCTTTCTTT.

At least ten counts were recorded for this clonotype. The rearrangement links TRBV7-2 to TRBJ2-1; 8 bases align to TRBD1. The junction had 7 bases not matched to a gene; V was cut back by 5 bases and J by 4 bases. CDR3 size: 15 residues. Germline assignment: CDR1 SGHTA and CDR2 FQGNSA. DNA of the CDR3: TGTGCCAGCAGCCCCTCAGGACAGGGATACAATGAGCAGTTCTTC. Translated, it gives CASSPSGQGYNEQFF.

This clonotype has a count of ten or more. This chain joins TRBV5-1 and TRBJ2-7; 8 bases match TRBD1. The CDR3 is 15 residues long. Unmatched junction bases numbered 5, after V lost 3 bases and J lost 0 bases. CDR1 and CDR2 (germline): SGHRS, YFSETQ. This CDR3 reads CASSWTGNPSYEQYF. The DNA of the CDR3 is TGCGCCAGCAGCTGGACAGGGAATCCCTCCTACGAGCAGTACTTC.

The chain carries TRBV7-3 and TRBJ2-7, with TRBD1 matching over 7 bases. The length of the CDR3 is 16 residues. The germline CDR1 and CDR2 sequences are SGHTA and FQGTGA. J was trimmed by 0 bases and V by 11 bases; bases with no gene match: 16. CDR3 nucleotide sequence: TGTGCCTCCTGCTTAAATCCGACAGGGAGCTCCTACGAGCAGTACTTC. Amino acids: CASCLNPTGSSYEQYF.

This clonotype appeared many times. This chain joins TRBV28 and TRBJ2-6; maybe TRBD1 (6 bases). V was cut by 10 bases and J by 0 bases, with 13 bases left in between. Germline CDR1 and CDR2: MDHEN and SYDVKM. The CDR3 spans 15 residues. The CDR3 loop reads CATWTVFSGANVLTF. The CDR3 nucleotides are TGTGCCACCTGGACAGTATTCTCTGGGGCCAACGTCCTGACTTTC.

This clonotype showed up many times. J is TRBJ2-3 and V is TRBV7-2, with unresolved D. Between the trimmed V and J ends, which lost 3 bases and 6 bases, there was a span of 7 bases. Germline loops: CDR1 SGHTA, CDR2 FQGNSA. The CDR3 loop spans 12 amino acids. CDR3 sequence (DNA): TGTGCCAGCAGCTTCCTCGGCGATACGCAGTATTTT. Encoded protein: CASSFLGDTQYF.

This clonotype has at least ten counts. J is TRBJ1-1 and V is TRBV11-2, with a possible D match to TRBD1 (5 bases). CDR3 length: 16 residues. From germline, CDR1 is SGHAT and CDR2 FQNNGV. V was shortened by 0 bases and J by 3 bases, with 14 bases between the two germline ends. CDR3 region: CASSLDGRVLDTEAFF. As DNA, the CDR3 is TGTGCCAGCAGCTTAGATGGCAGGGTATTGGACACTGAAGCTTTCTTT.

This rearrangement joins TRBV3-1 to TRBJ2-3; 7 bases match TRBD2. The J segment lost 5 bases and the V segment lost 11 bases, leaving 25 bases of the junction unmatched. The CDR3 spans 18 residues. Germline-derived CDR1 and CDR2 are LGHDT and YNNKEL (reference sequence). CDR3 in DNA: TGTGCCTGCTGTTTTGGTCAGGTAGTGGAAGCGGGAAGAGATACGCAGTATTTT. Translating it yields CACCFGQVVEAGRDTQYF.

This clonotype was counted many times. This CDR3 reads CASSQDWGNTEAFF. The DNA of the CDR3 is TGCGCCAGCAGCCAAGATTGGGGGAACACTGAAGCTTTCTTT. The chain couples TRBV4-3 to TRBJ1-1; D unclear. Trimming took 0 bases from V and 1 from J, leaving 6 bases between them. This CDR3 spans 14 amino acids. Germline V gene sequence: CDR1 LGHNA, CDR2 YSLEER.

This clonotype occurred many times. The V call is TRBV20-1, the J call TRBJ2-4; D gene unclear. This CDR3 spans 12 amino acids. V shed 3 bases and J shed 3 bases, with 6 bases lying between them. CDR1 is DFQATT and CDR2 is SNEGSKA in the germline V gene (reference sequence). DNA of the CDR3: TGCAGTGCTAGTAATGTCAAAAACATTCAGTACTTC. Its translation: CSASNVKNIQYF.

At least ten counts were recorded for this clonotype. The chain combines TRBV14 with TRBJ2-2; D unresolved. The CDR3 length is 15 residues. Trimming cost V 4 bases and J 4 bases, with 13 bases left between them. Germline CDR1 reads SGHDN; CDR2 reads FVKESK. For the CDR3, the DNA is TGTGCCAGCAGCCTCTCCAGCGCCGGCACCGGGGAGCTGTTTTTT. Protein: CASSLSSAGTGELFF. Looking up the rest from reference TRBV14 and TRBJ2-2 gives the full variable domain: EAGVTQFPSHSVIEKGQTVTLRCDPISGHDNLYWYRRVMGKEIKFLLHFVKESKQDESGMPNNRFLAERTGGTYSTLKVQPAELEDSGVYFCASSLSSAGTGELFFGEGSRLTVL.

There are many counts of this clonotype. The genes are TRBV27 and TRBJ2-7, with 8 bases fitting TRBD1. The CDR3 has 15 amino acids. Germline trimming cut 0 bases from V and 2 bases from J; bases unmatched to any gene: 3. The germline CDR1 and CDR2 sequences are MNHEY and SMNVEV (reference sequence). The CDR3: CASSLSGQGAYEQYF. CDR3 coding DNA: TGTGCCAGCAGTTTATCTGGACAGGGAGCCTACGAGCAGTACTTC.

This clonotype was found many times. The chain has TRBV12-3 or TRBV12-4 and TRBJ1-3, with a tentative D call TRBD1 (6 bases). The CDR3 is made up of 13 amino acids. Between the trimmed V and J ends, which lost 6 bases and 6 bases, there was a span of 12 bases. For the CDR3, the DNA is TGTGCCAGCAGCCCCGACAGGATAAACACCATATATTTT. This encodes CASSPDRINTIYF.

At least ten counts were recorded for this clonotype. The chain employs TRBV7-2 and TRBJ2-7, with D possibly matching TRBD1 (5 bases). The germline V gene has CDR1 SGHTA and CDR2 FQGNSA. V lost 7 bases to trimming and J lost 2 bases, with 12 bases between them. This CDR3 region has 13 residues. CDR3 DNA sequence: TGTGCCAGCATCCCCATAGGGGCCTACGAGCAGTACTTC. Translation gives CASIPIGAYEQYF.

The genes are TRBV4-3 and TRBJ1-4; 11 bases agree with TRBD1. Germline V gene data show CDR1 as LGHNA and CDR2 as YSLEER. The CDR3 totals 15 residues. After removal of 4 bases from V and 8 bases from J, the junction contained 6 bases not matched to a gene. The CDR3 DNA is TGCGCCAGCAGCCCTGCGGGACAGGGGGGAGAAAAACTGTTTTTT. Its translation: CASSPAGQGGEKLFF.